The 30 T cell receptor beta chains below come from one sample, sequenced in a study of blood T cell repertoires in COVID-19. Some clones are missing from TCRdb's copy, which holds only in-frame ones; the method was immunoSEQ multiplex PCR. The sample contains about 200,000 clones, approximately 90% of which appear only once. What was sequenced was peripheral blood. These receptors were obtained from a middle-aged man with COVID-19, enrolled during active disease.

V gene TRBV6-5 combines with J gene TRBJ1-2, with 7 nucleotides matching TRBD1. CDR3 length: 15 amino acids. The V and J ends lost 6 bases and 5 bases, in that order; junction bases with no gene match: 12. The germline V gene encodes CDR1 MNHEY and CDR2 SVGAGI. CDR3 sequence reads: CASRTTQDRTYGYTF. Written as DNA, the CDR3 is TGTGCCAGCAGAACAACCCAGGACAGGACGTATGGCTACACCTTC.

This sequence joins TRBV9 and TRBJ1-1; D is uncertain. The ends were cut back, 0 bases at V and 4 bases at J, with 7 bases in the middle. This CDR3 is 13 amino acids long. From germline, CDR1 is SGDLS and CDR2 YYNGEE. The CDR3 spells CASSVALRTEAFF. The CDR3 nucleotides read TGTGCCAGCAGCGTAGCTCTGCGCACTGAAGCTTTCTTT.

This chain connects TRBV7-6 to TRBJ1-2; 9 bases agree with TRBD1. The V gene end was trimmed by 2 bases and the J gene end by 5 bases; junction bases not matched to a gene: 9. This CDR3 is built from 16 residues. Germline V gives CDR1 SGHVS, CDR2 FNYEAQ. CDR3 sequence (DNA): TGTGCCAGCAGCTTACAACCCGGGACAGGGCATTATGGCTACACCTTC. This gives the protein CASSLQPGTGHYGYTF.

The gene calls are TRBV5-1 and TRBJ2-1, with 13 nucleotides matching TRBD2. J gave up 9 bases and V 7 bases, and 7 bases lay outside the gene matches. The germline V gene encodes CDR1 SGHRS and CDR2 YFSETQ. The CDR3 contains 14 residues. CDR3 nucleotides: TGCGCCAGCTCGCGGACTAGCGGGAGTACTGAGCAGTTCTTC. Translating gives CASSRTSGSTEQFF.

The chain employs TRBV19 and TRBJ2-7, with TRBD2 matching 7 bases. This CDR3 region has 14 residues. Unmatched junction bases numbered 4, after V lost 5 bases and J lost 0 bases. Germline V lookup: CDR1 LNHDA, CDR2 SQIVND (reference sequence). The CDR3 reads CASSGRGYSYEQYF. The CDR3 DNA reads as TGTGCCAGTAGTGGGAGGGGATACTCCTACGAGCAGTACTTC. The complete variable domain, with remaining parts taken from reference TRBV19 and TRBJ2-7, reads DGGITQSPKYLFRKEGQNVTLSCEQNLNHDAMYWYRQDPGQGLRLIYYSQIVNDFQKGDIAEGYSVSREKKESFPLTVTSAQKNPTAFYLCASSGRGYSYEQYFGPGTRLTVT.

This rearrangement joins TRBV18 to TRBJ2-1, with 11 nucleotides matching TRBD2. Losses at the gene ends were 1 base for V and 6 bases for J; bases not matched to a gene: 11. Germline V CDR1 and CDR2: KGHSH, LQKENI. This CDR3 region has 18 residues. DNA of the CDR3: TGTGCCAGCTCACCACTTGCCCAGATAGCGGGGGGGTCCAATGAGCAGTTCTTC. This gives the protein CASSPLAQIAGGSNEQFF. The full variable domain, with the rest looked up from reference TRBV18 and TRBJ2-1, is NAGVMQNPRHLVRRRGQEARLRCSPMKGHSHVYWYRQLPEEGLKFMVYLQKENIIDESGMPKERFSAEFPKEGPSILRIQQVVRGDSAAYFCASSPLAQIAGGSNEQFFGPGTRLTVL.

The genes are TRBV27 and TRBJ1-2; 8 bases line up with TRBD1. The CDR3 totals 15 residues. Germline V gene sequence: CDR1 MNHEY, CDR2 SMNVEV (reference sequence). The V and J ends lost 5 bases and 5 bases, in that order; junction bases with no gene match: 10. CDR3 coding DNA: TGTGCCAGCAGTAGTCCTGACAGGGGAGGGTATGGCTACACCTTC. This translates into CASSSPDRGGYGYTF.

The J gene is TRBJ2-7, the V gene TRBV13, with 11 bases identical to TRBD1. J gave up 4 bases and V 0 bases, and 8 bases lay outside the gene matches. Germline V gives CDR1 PRHDT, CDR2 FYEKMQ (reference sequence). CDR3 length: 17 residues. CDR3 DNA sequence: TGTGCCAGCAGCTTAGGCGTTACCGGGACAGGGGGGTACGAGCAGTACTTC. It encodes CASSLGVTGTGGYEQYF.

This chain links TRBV5-1 with TRBJ1-3; no definite D call. This CDR3 spans 15 amino acids. Germline CDR1 and CDR2: SGHRS and YFSETQ. V dropped 1 base and J dropped 0 bases, with 8 bases sitting between them. The CDR3 DNA follows: TGCGCCAGCAGCTTGCTGGGAGACTCTGGAAACACCATATATTTT. Protein: CASSLLGDSGNTIYF.

The V gene is TRBV10-2, the J gene TRBJ1-1; no reliable D call. The V gene lost 6 bases and the J gene lost 0 bases, with 5 bases spanning the gap. The CDR3 is 12 amino acids. Germline-derived CDR1 and CDR2 are WSHSY and SAAADI. The CDR3 is CASSAMNTEAFF. The CDR3 DNA reads TGCGCCAGCAGCGCGATGAACACTGAAGCTTTCTTT.

The chain employs TRBV4-3 and TRBJ1-1, with D perhaps TRBD1 (5 bases). CDR3 length equals 15 residues. Germline V gives CDR1 LGHNA, CDR2 YSLEER. V was shortened by 0 bases and J by 4 bases, with 12 bases between the two germline ends. CDR3 bases: TGCGCCAGCAGCCAAGAAAGGGGATTGGGCACTGAAGCTTTCTTT. Amino acid sequence: CASSQERGLGTEAFF.

This clone was seen a handful of times. The chain carries TRBV15 and TRBJ2-2; 7 nucleotides match TRBD1. Losses at the gene ends were 6 bases for V and 4 bases for J; bases not matched to a gene: 5. From germline, CDR1 is LNHNV and CDR2 YYDKDF (reference sequence). CDR3 length: 14 amino acids. CDR3 amino acids: CATRTGASTGELFF. The CDR3 coding sequence is TGTGCCACCAGAACAGGGGCGAGCACCGGGGAGCTGTTTTTT.

The rearrangement links TRBV7-8 to TRBJ2-3, with unresolved D. V lost 3 bases to trimming and J lost 5 bases, with 15 bases between them. This CDR3 region has 15 residues. The germline V gene encodes CDR1 SGHVS and CDR2 FQNEAQ. The CDR3 nucleotides read TGTGCCAGCAGCTTGCTCGCCCCTATCGGAGATACGCAGTATTTT. As protein: CASSLLAPIGDTQYF.

V gene TRBV7-2 combines with J gene TRBJ1-4; 8 bases agree with TRBD1. The CDR3 covers 12 residues. Trimming removed 5 bases from V and 13 bases from J; junction bases left unmatched: 6. Germline assignment: CDR1 SGHTA and CDR2 FQGNSA. The CDR3 nucleotides read TGTGCCAGCAGCCCCAGACAGGGGACACTGTTTTTT. Protein product: CASSPRQGTLFF.

This clone was detected once. The rearrangement links TRBV23-1 to TRBJ1-4, with 8 bases lining up with TRBD1. TRBV23-1 is annotated as an ORF whose role is uncertain. CDR3 size: 15 residues. The V and J ends lost 3 bases and 2 bases, in that order; junction bases with no gene match: 2. The CDR3 reads CASSHRQGTNEKLFF. The DNA of the CDR3 is TGCGCCAGCAGTCATAGACAGGGGACTAATGAAAAACTGTTTTTT.

V is TRBV5-1 and J is TRBJ2-5; perhaps TRBD1 as D (6 bases). V lost 4 bases to trimming and J lost 4 bases, with 11 bases between them. CDR3 length: 13 residues. The germline gives CDR1 SGHRS, CDR2 YFSETQ. This chain's CDR3 is CASSPDRLETQYF. The CDR3 nucleotides are TGCGCCAGCAGCCCGGACAGACTAGAGACCCAGTACTTC.

This chain links TRBV5-5 with TRBJ1-2; the D gene is possibly TRBD1 (6 bases). Germline CDR1 SGHKS, CDR2 YYEKEE (reference sequence). The CDR3 length is 15 residues. Between the trimmed V and J ends, which lost 0 bases and 0 bases, there was a span of 9 bases. The chain's CDR3 is CASSLGEGANYGYTF. CDR3 bases: TGTGCCAGCAGCTTGGGAGAGGGGGCTAACTATGGCTACACCTTC. Based on the CDR3 plus reference TRBV5-5 and TRBJ1-2, the full variable domain is DAGVTQSPTHLIKTRGQQVTLRCSPISGHKSVSWYQQVLGQGPQFIFQYYEKEERGRGNFPDRFSARQFPNYSSELNVNALLLGDSALYLCASSLGEGANYGYTFGSGTRLTVV.

The rearrangement uses TRBV11-2 and TRBJ2-1, with 7 bases identical to TRBD1. The CDR3 spans 15 residues. Germline CDR1 reads SGHAT; CDR2 reads FQNNGV. V lost 7 bases and J lost 3; bases outside the gene matches: 9. The CDR3 spells CASNSRDRNYNEQFF. DNA of the CDR3: TGTGCCAGCAACAGCCGGGACAGAAACTACAATGAGCAGTTCTTC.

The chain has TRBV29-1 and TRBJ2-5, with D tentatively TRBD1 (6 bases). Germline V lookup: CDR1 SQVTM, CDR2 ANQGSEA. This CDR3 has 11 residues. Trimming left V 2 bases short and J 5 bases short, with 6 bases between. The CDR3 sequence: CSVEQGETQYF. The CDR3 bases are TGCAGCGTTGAACAGGGGGAGACCCAGTACTTC.

The rearrangement uses TRBV5-8 and TRBJ2-1, with 8 bases lining up with TRBD2. Germline trimming cut 0 bases from V and 4 bases from J; bases unmatched to any gene: 3. The CDR3 extends over 15 amino acids. The germline CDR1 and CDR2 sequences are SGHTS and YDEGEE. The CDR3 sequence is CASSLGRGVYNEQFF. The DNA of the CDR3 is TGTGCCAGCAGCTTGGGGCGGGGGGTTTACAATGAGCAGTTCTTC.

V gene TRBV29-1 combines with J gene TRBJ2-1, with a possible D match to TRBD1 (5 bases). The CDR3 is 13 residues long. Germline CDR1 is SQVTM and CDR2 is ANQGSEA. The V end lost 4 bases, the J end lost 8 bases, and 15 bases lay between the germline ends. The CDR3 DNA sequence: TGCAGCGTTGTAGGACACATTTTCGATGAGCAGTTCTTC. Its translation: CSVVGHIFDEQFF.

The chain has TRBV7-9 and TRBJ1-6, with 7 bases aligning to TRBD1. CDR1 is SEHNR and CDR2 is FQNEAQ in the germline V gene (reference sequence). The CDR3 spans 15 residues. The J segment lost 5 bases and the V segment lost 4 bases, leaving 5 bases of the junction unmatched. Here the CDR3 reads CASSSTGTDNSPLHF. The CDR3 DNA is TGTGCCAGCAGCTCTACCGGGACAGATAATTCACCCCTCCACTTT. Full variable domain (rest looked up from reference TRBV7-9 and TRBJ1-6): DTGVSQNPRHKITKRGQNVTFRCDPISEHNRLYWYRQTLGQGPEFLTYFQNEAQLEKSRLLSDRFSAERPKGSFSTLEIQRTEQGDSAMYLCASSSTGTDNSPLHFGNGTRLTVT.

For this clone: The sample carries other DNA sequences with the same CDR3. The rearrangement links TRBV6-5 to TRBJ1-1; 8 nucleotides align to TRBD1. This CDR3 contains 13 residues. With V trimmed by 4 bases and J by 5 bases, 3 bases remained unmatched. CDR1 MNHEY and CDR2 SVGAGI come from the germline V gene. The chain's CDR3 is CASSLQGETEAFF. CDR3 nucleotide sequence: TGTGCCAGCAGTTTACAGGGGGAGACTGAAGCTTTCTTT.

The chain employs TRBV7-9 and TRBJ2-2; the match to TRBD2 covers 8 bases. The CDR3 covers 16 residues. The V segment lost 5 bases and the J segment 1 base; nucleotides outside the gene matches: 6. The V gene's germline CDR1 is SEHNR and CDR2 FQNEAQ (reference sequence). The CDR3 loop reads CASSPQAGGNTGELFF. DNA of the CDR3: TGTGCCAGCAGCCCTCAGGCGGGAGGGAACACCGGGGAGCTGTTTTTT. Full variable domain (rest looked up from reference TRBV7-9 and TRBJ2-2): DTGVSQNPRHKITKRGQNVTFRCDPISEHNRLYWYRQTLGQGPEFLTYFQNEAQLEKSRLLSDRFSAERPKGSFSTLEIQRTEQGDSAMYLCASSPQAGGNTGELFFGEGSRLTVL.

The chain joins TRBV5-4 to TRBJ2-3, with TRBD2 matching over 11 bases. Germline lookup yields CDR1 SGHNT and CDR2 YYREEE (reference sequence). This CDR3 is 16 amino acids long. With 3 bases clipped from V and 4 bases from J, the junction kept 7 bases outside the gene matches. This CDR3 reads CASSSLSGRGSDTQYF. The DNA of the CDR3 is TGTGCCAGCAGCTCCCTTAGCGGGAGGGGGTCAGATACGCAGTATTTT.

The chain is built from TRBV6-5 and TRBJ2-7; TRBD1 matches at 7 bases. This CDR3 region has 14 residues. The germline CDR1 and CDR2 sequences are MNHEY and SVGAGI. V lost 6 bases, J lost 2 bases, and 7 bases stayed unmatched. Here the CDR3 reads CASRGLTGAYEQYF. The CDR3 bases are TGTGCCAGCAGAGGATTAACAGGGGCCTACGAGCAGTACTTC.

The table lists this clone with a count of one. This chain connects TRBV23-1 to TRBJ2-7; no clear D gene. TRBV23-1 is flagged as an ORF with uncertain function. The CDR3 contains 17 residues. With 3 bases removed from V and 6 bases from J, the gap between germline ends came to 24 bases. This CDR3 is CASSQPNPVCRSCEQYF. DNA for the CDR3: TGCGCCAGCAGTCAGCCAAATCCGGTATGTAGGAGTTGCGAGCAGTACTTC.

The sample holds one count of this clone. V and J are TRBV7-2 and TRBJ1-1; tentative D call: TRBD1 (5 bases). Germline V gene lookup returns CDR1 SGHTA and CDR2 FQGNSA. The length of the CDR3 is 15 residues. V was cut by 2 bases and J by 3 bases, with 13 bases left in between. CDR3 sequence (DNA): TGTGCCAGCAGCTTAATGGACGGGGACTACACTGAAGCTTTCTTT. Protein sequence: CASSLMDGDYTEAFF. Complete variable domain (other parts from reference TRBV7-2 and TRBJ1-1): GAGVSQSPSNKVTEKGKDVELRCDPISGHTALYWYRQSLGQGLEFLIYFQGNSAPDKSGLPSDRFSAERTGGSVSTLTIQRTQQEDSAVYLCASSLMDGDYTEAFFGQGTRLTVV.

The CDR3, as DNA: TGTGCCAGCAGAGGGAGCGGGGGTTTCAATGAGCAGTTCTTC. Protein sequence: CASRGSGGFNEQFF. The J gene is TRBJ2-1, the V gene TRBV6-5, with 8 bases aligning to TRBD2. V shed 6 bases, J shed 6 bases, and the junction held 7 bases outside the gene matches. This CDR3 has 14 residues. From germline, CDR1 is MNHEY and CDR2 SVGAGI.

The rearrangement joins TRBV19 to TRBJ1-6; a possible D gene is TRBD1 (6 bases). V was trimmed by 3 bases and J by 10 bases, leaving 10 bases between them. The CDR3 is 13 residues long. CDR1 and CDR2 from the germline V gene are LNHDA and SQIVND (reference sequence). The CDR3 DNA reads TGTGCCAGTAGTATGCAGGGGACATCACCCCTCCACTTT. Translating it yields CASSMQGTSPLHF.